The source of this T cell receptor beta chain is a study of T cells in Graves' hyperthyroidism and ophthalmopathy. Out of over 7.5 ml of fresh peripheral blood came the PBMCs. This clonotype appeared many times. What it binds is unknown. The CDR3 contains 13 residues. V dropped 8 bases and J dropped 0 bases, with 10 bases sitting between them. Germline V CDR1 and CDR2: MNHNS, SASEGT. Authors of the study amplified TCR beta CDR3 regions from RNA transcripts. When the TCR CDR3 underwent first-round RT-PCR, the HTBI primer set was used. Using its own MiXCR run on the multiplex PCR reads, TCRdb lists one record per CDR3 protein. Of about 500,000 distinct CDR3 sequences detected, around 15% appear once; the ten largest clones hold approximately 32%. Study-level points and caveats: A median about 6.2 months before onset, the model predicted ophthalmopathy. Most thyroid clonotypes that were expanded above 0.001 also turned up in blood.

The chain is built from TRBV6-1 and TRBJ2-5; D call uncertain. The material sequenced was blood. This TCR derives from a woman aged 30 to 39 with Graves' ophthalmopathy. This CDR3 reads CASGVADQETQYF. CDR3 sequence (DNA): TGTGCCAGCGGGGTGGCGGACCAAGAGACCCAGTACTTC.